The T cell receptor (beta chain) described here comes from a study of cytomegalovirus exposure and HLA in healthy donors. The study's findings and limits: What was likely a sequencing artifact was a cluster of highly shared sequence variants. In a later analysis, productive TCRs from donors in an Asian-associated ancestry cluster reportedly carried fewer N-insertions than the cohort mean. Presence/absence analyses supposed approximately even sequencing depth among donors. The authors later found most CMV-associated TCR beta chains appeared HLA-restricted.

With 60 Vbeta and 13 Jbeta primers, the PCR was carried out. The protocol was immunoSEQ multiplex PCR, while the TCRdb copy is restricted to in-frame clones and leaves out a portion. The sample contains around 200,000 clones, around three quarters of which appear only once. The CDR3 contains 12 residues. Between the trimmed V and J ends, which lost 3 bases and 5 bases, there was a span of 7 bases. CDR1 is MDHEN and CDR2 is SYDVKM in the germline V gene. Comments on this clone: Its target is unknown.

This clonotype was sampled from a man aged 25-40 years in good health and CMV-seronegative. The V gene is TRBV28, the J gene TRBJ1-2; tentatively, D is TRBD1 (5 bases). Specimen: PBMCs. The CDR3 protein is CASSFRVYGYTF. The CDR3 DNA reads TGTGCCAGCAGTTTCAGGGTGTATGGCTACACCTTC.